This T cell receptor (beta chain) was captured by sequencing in a study of CD8 T cells in ankylosing spondylitis (dated by TCRdb to about 2017). The study in broad terms: To find TCR variants linked to disease, the study profiled T cell receptor beta repertoires in ankylosing spondylitis patients and healthy donors. The full study cohort was made up of over 20 ankylosing spondylitis patients and some 100 healthy donors. Peripheral blood was sampled, and synovial fluid was also collected from ankylosing spondylitis patients.

This clonotype was seen at least ten times. Its antigen specificity is not known. There are no base qualities to consult, and no much larger clone falls within one base. Trimming at the junction amounts to 5 bases on V and 7 bases on J, and the germline ends lie 14 bases apart. According to the germline V gene, CDR1 reads KGHDR and CDR2 reads SFDVKD. The CDR3 runs 14 amino acids, cysteine and phenylalanine included. Only CDR3 DNA remains: 42 bases, in frame from the first base. The full study reports these points: The disease-linked clones had a CD8+ phenotype and were found at relatively low frequencies in peripheral blood. Blood from ankylosing spondylitis patients appeared to be characterized by a TCR beta motif composed of several highly homologous amino acid variants. Some of the motif variants had been reported before in the synovial fluid and blood of reactive arthritis patients, a finding that suggests common disease-initiation mechanisms. The disease-linked clones were reported as significantly enriched in matched synovial fluid samples from ankylosing spondylitis patients.

Sequencing relied on an Illumina HiSeq 2500. TCR beta libraries were prepared by quantitative 5'-RACE with molecular barcodes. Turning to the authors' computational methods: A new computational method based on a probabilistic model of VDJ rearrangement was used to identify disease-linked TCR variants. Using fastp at Q25 and MiXCR, TCRdb reprocessed the public reads and kept productive beta chains. CDR3 protein sequences are deduplicated, and each keeps its most common genes and DNA. The V and J calls shown here were made by TCRdb, not taken from the authors' results. A total of over 200,000 distinct CDR3 sequences appear in this sample, under 12% of them only once. The ten largest clones capture about 19% of the sample.

The clonotype comes from a male donor with ankylosing spondylitis or in good health (not recorded which). Sequencing was performed on blood, either unsorted or a sorted T cell fraction (not recorded which). The sequence is built from TRBV24-1 and TRBJ1-5, with an unclear D gene assignment. The nucleotide sequence reads as follows: TGTGCCACCAGTGTCGCTTCAACGGGCCAGCCCCAGCATTTT. Its protein is CATSVASTGQPQHF.